A single sample is the source of the 18 T cell receptor beta chains below, sequenced in a study of T cell responses to AZD1222 COVID-19 vaccine. The table came from immunoSEQ multiplex PCR; TCRdb's copy has only in-frame clones and leaves some out. This table has about 120,000 clones, about 81% appearing once. This sample comprised peripheral blood, obtained on day 0 of AZD1222 vaccination. All receptors derive from an adult in good health.

This chain uses TRBV19 with TRBJ2-1; perhaps TRBD1 as D (5 bases). The germline CDR1 and CDR2 sequences are LNHDA and SQIVND (reference sequence). The CDR3 is 16 amino acids. V was shortened by 5 bases and J by 0 bases, with 14 bases between the two germline ends. The CDR3 loop reads CASSLGPGSSYNEQFF. DNA of the CDR3: TGTGCCAGTAGTCTGGGGCCCGGAAGCTCCTACAATGAGCAGTTCTTC.

This chain uses TRBV6-2 or TRBV6-3 with TRBJ2-1, with unresolved D. Trimming took 6 bases from V and 4 from J, leaving 19 bases between them. The CDR3 extends over 16 amino acids. Germline loops: CDR1 MNHEY, CDR2 SVGEGT. In DNA, the CDR3 is TGTGCCAGCAGCTCACAGTCAAGCTACAGATACAATGAGCAGTTCTTC. Translating gives CASSSQSSYRYNEQFF.

This chain's CDR3 is CASSLRTFNMNTEAFF. The DNA of the CDR3 is TGTGCCAGCAGCTTAAGGACGTTTAATATGAACACTGAAGCTTTCTTT. V usage is TRBV7-8 and J usage is TRBJ1-1; D uncertain. The ends were cut back, 2 bases at V and 0 bases at J, with 13 bases in the middle. The CDR3 has 16 amino acids. Germline loops: CDR1 SGHVS, CDR2 FQNEAQ.

This clone was seen a single time. This chain uses TRBV7-2 with TRBJ2-1, with 12 bases that match TRBD2. J was trimmed by 8 bases and V by 6 bases; bases with no gene match: 11. Germline V CDR1 and CDR2: SGHTA, FQGNSA. This CDR3 contains 16 residues. The CDR3 here is CASSANRLAGADEQFF. The CDR3 DNA is TGTGCCAGCAGTGCCAACAGACTAGCGGGAGCAGATGAGCAGTTCTTC.

The gene calls are TRBV30 and TRBJ1-1; TRBD1 agrees at 8 bases. In germline, CDR1 is GTSNPN, CDR2 SVGIG (reference sequence). The CDR3 has 13 amino acids. Unmatched junction bases numbered 3, after V lost 2 bases and J lost 4 bases. The CDR3 region has the DNA TGTGCCTGGAGTAAACAGGGGGGCACTGAAGCTTTCTTT. It encodes CAWSKQGGTEAFF.

This chain uses TRBV7-8 with TRBJ1-1; 7 bases fit TRBD1. The V segment lost 4 bases and the J segment 7 bases; nucleotides outside the gene matches: 9. The CDR3 loop spans 14 amino acids. The germline V gene encodes CDR1 SGHVS and CDR2 FQNEAQ. The CDR3 reads CASSSGQVTIEAFF. The CDR3 nucleotides are TGTGCCAGCAGCTCCGGACAGGTTACTATTGAAGCTTTCTTT.

This clone was seen a handful of times. The chain is built from TRBV28 and TRBJ2-6, with D possibly matching TRBD1 (5 bases). This CDR3 comprises 18 residues. Deletions cut 5 bases from V and 0 bases from J, with 17 bases between. Germline assignment: CDR1 MDHEN and CDR2 SYDVKM. This CDR3 is CASSELRTGFSGANVLTF. CDR3 bases: TGTGCCAGCAGTGAGCTCCGAACAGGTTTCTCTGGGGCCAACGTCCTGACTTTC.

The rearrangement links TRBV6-5 to TRBJ1-5; the match to TRBD1 covers 7 bases. V was pared by 0 bases and J by 5 bases, with 1 base of the junction left unmatched. CDR3 size: 14 residues. CDR1 is MNHEY and CDR2 is SVGAGI in the germline V gene. The CDR3 DNA follows: TGTGCCAGCAGTTACTCGACAGGGTATCAGCCCCAGCATTTT. Protein sequence: CASSYSTGYQPQHF.

This chain uses TRBV3-1 (or the pseudogene TRBV3-2) with TRBJ1-3, with TRBD1 matching over 8 bases. The CDR3 has 15 amino acids. Germline-derived CDR1 and CDR2 are LGHDT and YNNKEL (reference sequence). With 4 bases clipped from V and 9 bases from J, the junction kept 11 bases outside the gene matches. The CDR3 loop reads CASSPPGQVTGTIYF. The CDR3 nucleotides read TGTGCCAGCAGCCCTCCGGGACAGGTAACGGGCACCATATATTTT.

CDR3 nucleotides: TGTGCCAGCTCCCGGTCAGCCACAGATACGCAGTATTTT. Amino acids: CASSRSATDTQYF. V gene TRBV18 combines with J gene TRBJ2-3; D gene unclear. V was cut by 6 bases and J by 2 bases, with 9 bases left in between. The germline V gene encodes CDR1 KGHSH and CDR2 LQKENI. This CDR3 comprises 13 residues.

The genes are TRBV19 and TRBJ2-7; 8 bases map to TRBD1. V was pared by 5 bases and J by 1 base, with 10 bases of the junction left unmatched. Germline V gene data show CDR1 as LNHDA and CDR2 as SQIVND (reference sequence). This CDR3 is built from 16 residues. For the CDR3, the DNA is TGTGCCAGTAGTCGGAGAAGACAGGGGACTTCCTACGAGCAGTACTTC. Translating it yields CASSRRRQGTSYEQYF.

The chain uses TRBV6-5 and TRBJ2-5; TRBD2 matches 8 bases. J lost 2 bases, V lost 2 bases, and 1 base had no gene match. CDR3 length: 14 amino acids. In germline, CDR1 is MNHEY, CDR2 SVGAGI. CDR3 sequence reads: CASSYGLAQETQYF. Written as DNA, the CDR3 is TGTGCCAGCAGTTACGGACTAGCACAAGAGACCCAGTACTTC.

The genes are TRBV19 and TRBJ1-1; no clear D. The germline CDR1 and CDR2 sequences are LNHDA and SQIVND (reference sequence). The CDR3 covers 13 residues. Trimming pared 2 bases from V and 0 bases from J, leaving 4 bases between. The CDR3 nucleotides are TGTGCCAGTAGTATAAGAATGAACACTGAAGCTTTCTTT. Translation: CASSIRMNTEAFF.

The rearrangement links TRBV18 to TRBJ1-1, with 9 positions matching TRBD1. With 3 bases clipped from V and 7 bases from J, the junction kept 6 bases outside the gene matches. CDR3 length: 14 amino acids. Germline CDR1 reads KGHSH; CDR2 reads LQKENI. In DNA form, the CDR3 reads TGTGCCAGCTCACCCAGACAGGGGGAGAGTGAAGCTTTCTTT. Its translation: CASSPRQGESEAFF. Based on the CDR3 plus reference TRBV18 and TRBJ1-1, the full variable domain is NAGVMQNPRHLVRRRGQEARLRCSPMKGHSHVYWYRQLPEEGLKFMVYLQKENIIDESGMPKERFSAEFPKEGPSILRIQQVVRGDSAAYFCASSPRQGESEAFFGQGTRLTVV.

The V and J genes are TRBV24-1 and TRBJ2-7; 7 nucleotides agree with TRBD2. The CDR3 is made up of 15 amino acids. Germline values: CDR1 KGHDR, CDR2 SFDVKD. With V trimmed by 4 bases and J by 3 bases, 8 bases remained unmatched. In DNA, the CDR3 is TGTGCCACCAGTGACCCTAGCGGAGCATTCTACGAGCAGTACTTC. This translates into CATSDPSGAFYEQYF.

This chain connects TRBV5-6 to TRBJ1-1; no reliable D call. The CDR3 has 12 amino acids. The germline V and J ends were trimmed by 4 bases and 10 bases, with 14 bases remaining between them. Germline V lookup: CDR1 SGHDT, CDR2 YYEEEE. The CDR3 sequence is CASSIGLRGAFF. CDR3 nucleotides: TGTGCCAGCAGCATCGGACTCCGAGGAGCTTTCTTT.

The chain combines TRBV2 with TRBJ1-5, with D possibly being TRBD1 (5 bases). This CDR3 spans 19 amino acids. The germline V gene encodes CDR1 SNHLY and CDR2 FYNNEI. V was pared by 2 bases and J by 0 bases, with 20 bases between. Written as DNA, the CDR3 is TGTGCCAGCAGTGAACAGGGTGGGGCAGCCGTCAATAGCAATCAGCCCCAGCATTTT. Its protein is CASSEQGGAAVNSNQPQHF.

Here the CDR3 DNA reads TGTGCCATCAGTGAGAATGGAAACATTCAGTACTTC. Its protein is CAISENGNIQYF. The gene calls are TRBV10-3 and TRBJ2-4; D is ambiguous. The germline V gene has CDR1 ENHRY and CDR2 SYGVKD. CDR3 length: 12 amino acids. Trimming took off 2 bases at V and 6 bases at J, with 5 bases between the two ends.